This T cell receptor beta chain originates from a study of blood T cell repertoires in COVID-19. In the original workflow: Amplified reference gene primers provided the basis for estimating nucleated cell counts. TCRdb's table, derived via immunoSEQ multiplex PCR, lists solely in-frame clones and lacks some. That table supplies the V and J calls and clone size; D and trimming were determined from the DNA. The sample holds 300,000 to 400,000 clones, more than 75% seen once. Self-reported history from a screening survey and questionnaire set each donor's cohort. CDR1 and CDR2 from the germline V gene are DFQATT and SNEGSKA (reference sequence). This CDR3 contains 11 residues. Trimming cost V 3 bases and J 8 bases; bases outside gene matches: 3.

The material sequenced was PBMCs or T cells enriched from blood (not recorded which). This chain links TRBV20-1 with TRBJ1-2; 7 nucleotides agree with TRBD1. The receptor comes from a woman between 18 and 29 years old who had recovered from COVID-19. The CDR3 region is CSARTGMGYTF. The CDR3 region has the DNA TGCAGTGCTAGGACAGGGATGGGCTACACCTTC.